The clone carrying this T cell receptor (beta chain) was detected only a few times. As yet, its antigen is unknown. The data are from a study of shared clonotypes between healthy human individuals. General study points: Tissues were not sampled, only blood, and their repertoires likely differ.

Nashville, Tennessee was home to all donors, who were Caucasian adults. Splitting of CD4+ cells produced CD45RA+ naive and CD45RA-negative memory subsets. V was clipped by 4 bases and J by 1 base; unmatched bases: 3. The V gene's germline CDR1 is SNHLY and CDR2 FYNNEI. CDR3 length equals 15 residues. The protocol was immunoSEQ multiplex PCR, while the TCRdb copy is restricted to in-frame clones and leaves out a portion. This sample carries about 340,000 clones, around 67% of them seen once, and the ten largest clones take 10%. This sequence originates from a man aged 25-40 years in good health. This sequence joins TRBV2 and TRBJ2-7; 11 positions agree with TRBD2. The specimen sequenced was memory CD4+ T cells sorted from blood. Subset denoted: CD45RA-negative fraction. The CDR3 loop is CASSGIAGGSYEQYF. The CDR3 region has the DNA TGTGCCAGCAGTGGAATAGCGGGAGGGTCCTACGAGCAGTACTTC.